Below, 15 T cell receptor beta chains from the same sample are listed, as sequenced in a study of cytomegalovirus exposure and HLA in healthy donors. Libraries were prepared by immunoSEQ multiplex PCR; TCRdb keeps only in-frame clonotypes and omits some of them. The profile shows about 160,000 clones, 80% to 90% of them singletons. The sequenced sample was PBMCs. These receptors were taken from a woman aged 25-40 years in good health and CMV-seronegative.

The chain uses TRBV14 and TRBJ2-3; D is unresolved. V shed 1 base and J shed 4 bases, with 9 bases lying between them. Germline CDR1 and CDR2: SGHDN and FVKESK. CDR3 length equals 14 residues. The CDR3 loop is CASSQALVPDTQYF. The CDR3 DNA reads TGTGCCAGCAGCCAAGCCCTAGTTCCAGATACGCAGTATTTT.

The chain carries TRBV9 and TRBJ2-5; perhaps TRBD2 as D (5 bases). V lost 0 bases, J lost 5 bases, and 17 bases lay in between. The CDR3 is made up of 16 amino acids. CDR1 and CDR2 (germline): SGDLS, YYNGEE. The CDR3 here is CASSVDPGGRGETQYF. The DNA of the CDR3 is TGTGCCAGCAGCGTAGACCCGGGCGGTCGAGGGGAGACCCAGTACTTC. The full variable domain, completed using reference TRBV9 and TRBJ2-5, is DSGVTQTPKHLITATGQRVTLRCSPRSGDLSVYWYQQSLDQGLQFLIQYYNGEERAKGNILERFSAQQFPDLHSELNLSSLELGDSALYFCASSVDPGGRGETQYFGPGTRLLVL.

The chain carries TRBV5-1 and TRBJ2-5; 10 nucleotides line up with TRBD1. V gave up 4 bases and J gave up 4 bases; unmatched junction bases: 10. CDR3 length: 16 residues. In germline, CDR1 is SGHRS, CDR2 YFSETQ. CDR3 in amino acids: CASSLRQGAMGETQYF. In DNA form, the CDR3 reads TGCGCCAGCAGCCTGAGACAGGGGGCAATGGGAGAGACCCAGTACTTC.

The chain carries TRBV2 and TRBJ1-2, with 10 bases that match TRBD1. After removal of 5 bases from V and 4 bases from J, the junction contained 10 bases not matched to a gene. CDR3 size: 16 residues. Germline CDR1 reads SNHLY; CDR2 reads FYNNEI. The CDR3 protein is CASSFPGTGVLYGYTF. CDR3 bases: TGTGCCAGCAGTTTCCCCGGGACAGGGGTACTCTATGGCTACACCTTC.

The chain uses TRBV2 and TRBJ1-1; unclear D gene. Germline CDR1 and CDR2: SNHLY and FYNNEI. The CDR3 is 12 residues long. The V gene lost 4 bases and the J gene lost 5 bases, with 8 bases spanning the gap. Here the CDR3 reads CASSVPPTEAFF. The CDR3 nucleotides are TGTGCCAGCAGTGTGCCTCCGACTGAAGCTTTCTTT.

In its sample, this clone was seen a few times. The chain joins TRBV7-9 to TRBJ2-2; D remains unclear. Between the trimmed V and J ends, which lost 0 bases and 3 bases, there was a span of 8 bases. CDR1 is SEHNR, CDR2 FQNEAQ, per germline (reference sequence). This CDR3 is built from 15 residues. CDR3 residues: CASSLARDYTGELFF. The CDR3 nucleotides read TGTGCCAGCAGCTTAGCGCGAGATTACACCGGGGAGCTGTTTTTT.

This chain uses TRBV15 with TRBJ2-7; 8 positions agree with TRBD1. The germline V gene encodes CDR1 LNHNV and CDR2 YYDKDF (reference sequence). The V gene end was trimmed by 2 bases and the J gene end by 3 bases; junction bases not matched to a gene: 6. The CDR3 consists of 15 residues. CDR3 coding DNA: TGTGCCACCAGCAGAAAGACAGGGGAACACTACGAGCAGTACTTC. Translated, it gives CATSRKTGEHYEQYF.

This clone was recorded a few times. V gene TRBV30 combines with J gene TRBJ2-1; 7 positions agree with TRBD2. The germline CDR1 and CDR2 sequences are GTSNPN and SVGIG (reference sequence). Trimming at V came to 3 bases and at J to 2 bases, leaving 7 bases not matched to a gene. This CDR3 is 15 amino acids long. This CDR3 is CAWRGDYSPYNEQFF. The DNA of the CDR3 is TGTGCCTGGAGAGGGGACTACTCCCCCTACAATGAGCAGTTCTTC.

The genes are TRBV5-8 and TRBJ1-2; D not certain. Germline-derived CDR1 and CDR2 are SGHTS and YDEGEE. The CDR3 totals 15 residues. Trimming took 3 bases from V and 5 from J, leaving 17 bases between them. The CDR3 is CASSSPIGPGYGYTF. CDR3 bases: TGTGCCAGCAGCTCCCCTATCGGACCCGGGTATGGCTACACCTTC.

This clone was observed once. The same CDR3 is also encoded by other DNA sequences in this sample. CDR3 DNA: TGTGCCAGCCGACAGGCTAACTATGGCTACACCTTC. Translation: CASRQANYGYTF. The chain combines TRBV6-1 with TRBJ1-2; D possibly corresponds to TRBD1 (6 bases). V lost 8 bases to trimming and J lost 0 bases, with 7 bases between them. This CDR3 contains 12 residues. The germline V gene has CDR1 MNHNS and CDR2 SASEGT.

On this clone: This sample includes further DNA sequences coding for the same CDR3. The V gene is TRBV2, the J gene TRBJ2-7; TRBD1 aligns across 9 bases. V lost 6 bases and J lost 3; bases outside the gene matches: 3. Germline CDR1 SNHLY, CDR2 FYNNEI. The CDR3 spans 13 residues. CDR3 loop: CASSGTGSYEQYF. CDR3 bases: TGTGCCAGCAGCGGGACAGGGAGCTACGAGCAGTACTTC. The full variable domain, with the rest looked up from reference TRBV2 and TRBJ2-7, is EPEVTQTPSHQVTQMGQEVILRCVPISNHLYFYWYRQILGQKVEFLVSFYNNEISEKSEIFDDQFSVERPDGSNFTLKIRSTKLEDSAMYFCASSGTGSYEQYFGPGTRLTVT.

This clone was counted a few times. The gene calls are TRBV7-9 and TRBJ2-5; no definite D call. CDR1 SEHNR and CDR2 FQNEAQ come from the germline V gene (reference sequence). Between the trimmed V and J ends, which lost 6 bases and 5 bases, there was a span of 10 bases. The CDR3 consists of 12 residues. CDR3 sequence reads: CASSQFMETQYF. In nucleotides, the CDR3 is TGTGCCAGCAGTCAATTCATGGAGACCCAGTACTTC.

The chain joins TRBV10-3 to TRBJ2-2; 8 bases map to TRBD1. Germline assignment: CDR1 ENHRY and CDR2 SYGVKD. The CDR3 loop spans 14 amino acids. The V gene end was trimmed by 6 bases and the J gene end by 7 bases; junction bases not matched to a gene: 7. CDR3 coding DNA: TGTGCCATCAGCAAGGACAGGGAGCACGGGGAGCTGTTTTTT. This sequence encodes CAISKDREHGELFF.

This chain connects TRBV4-3 to TRBJ2-1, with 10 bases matching TRBD2. V shed 3 bases and J 10 bases; nucleotides not matched to a gene: 15. The CDR3 extends over 17 amino acids. Looked up from germline, CDR1 is LGHNA and CDR2 is YSLEER. In DNA, the CDR3 is TGCGCCAGCAGCCAGGACCCTGGCCTAGCGGGAGTGCGGGAGCAGTTCTTC. This encodes CASSQDPGLAGVREQFF.

The J gene is TRBJ1-2, the V gene TRBV5-1; D call uncertain. V was shortened by 1 base and J by 5 bases, with 15 bases between the two germline ends. The CDR3 has 15 residues. In germline, CDR1 is SGHRS, CDR2 YFSETQ. The DNA for the CDR3 is TGCGCCAGCAGCTTGTCCCGACGAGCGGAGTATGGCTACACCTTC. Its translation: CASSLSRRAEYGYTF.